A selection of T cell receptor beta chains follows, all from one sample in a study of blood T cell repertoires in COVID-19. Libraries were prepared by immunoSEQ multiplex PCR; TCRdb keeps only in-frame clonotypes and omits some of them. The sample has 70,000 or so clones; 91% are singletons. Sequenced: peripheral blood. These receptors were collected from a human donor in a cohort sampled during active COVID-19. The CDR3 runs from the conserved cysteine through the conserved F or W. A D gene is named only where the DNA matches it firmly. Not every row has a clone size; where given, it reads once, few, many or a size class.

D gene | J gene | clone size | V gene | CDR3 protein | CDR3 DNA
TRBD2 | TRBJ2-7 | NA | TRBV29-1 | CSVRGGTYEQYF | TGCAGCGTTCGGGGGGGGACATACGAGCAGTACTTC
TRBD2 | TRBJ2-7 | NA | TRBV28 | CASPPPGLAGGQKFYEQYF | TGTGCCAGCCCCCCCCCGGGACTAGCGGGGGGGCAGAAGTTCTACGAGCAGTACTTC
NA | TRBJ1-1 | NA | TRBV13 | CASSLGQGPRTEAFF | TGTGCCAGCAGCTTAGGCCAGGGGCCCCGAACTGAAGCTTTCTTT
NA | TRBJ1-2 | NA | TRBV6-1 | CASSEPYYGGYTF | TGTGCCAGCAGTGAACCATACTACGGCGGCTACACCTTC
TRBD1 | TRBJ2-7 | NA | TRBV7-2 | CASSSRDRVIYEQYF | TGTGCCAGCAGCTCCCGGGACAGGGTGATCTACGAGCAGTACTTC
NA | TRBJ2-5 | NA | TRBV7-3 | CASSSGRGFETQYF | TGTGCCAGCAGCTCCGGCCGGGGATTCGAGACCCAGTACTTC
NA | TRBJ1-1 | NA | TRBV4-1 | CASSQDRQGLNTEAFF | TGCGCCAGCAGCCAAGATCGCCAGGGATTAAACACTGAAGCTTTCTTT
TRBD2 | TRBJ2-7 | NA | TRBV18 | CASSPPAGGLHEQYF | TGTGCCAGCTCACCTCCAGCGGGGGGGCTCCACGAGCAGTACTTC
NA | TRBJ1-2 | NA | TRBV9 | CASSVSGRAYGYTF | TGTGCCAGCAGCGTGTCTGGCAGGGCCTATGGCTACACCTTC
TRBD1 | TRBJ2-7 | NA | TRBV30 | CAWSVWDRGSGEQYF | TGTGCCTGGAGTGTATGGGACAGGGGGTCGGGGGAGCAGTACTTC
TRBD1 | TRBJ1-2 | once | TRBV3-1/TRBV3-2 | CASRHTTDRGASGYTF | TGTGCCAGCAGGCACACCACGGACAGGGGGGCGAGTGGCTACACCTTC
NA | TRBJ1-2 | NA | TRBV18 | CASSPPGVYGYTF | TGTGCCAGCTCACCACCAGGGGTCTATGGCTACACCTTC
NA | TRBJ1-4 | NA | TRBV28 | CASSGRIGNEKLFF | TGTGCCAGCAGTGGCAGGATTGGCAATGAAAAACTGTTTTTT
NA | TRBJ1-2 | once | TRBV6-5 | CASSRTDHNYGYTF | TGTGCCAGCAGCCGGACAGACCATAACTATGGCTACACCTTC
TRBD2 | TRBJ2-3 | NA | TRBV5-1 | CASSPRTSGGANTQYF | TGCGCCAGCAGCCCTCGGACTAGCGGGGGGGCGAATACGCAGTATTTT
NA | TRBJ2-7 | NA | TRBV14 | CASSQAAGLEQYF | TGTGCCAGCAGCCAAGCGGCGGGCCTCGAGCAGTACTTC
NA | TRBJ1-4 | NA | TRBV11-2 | CASSLGDRFATNEKLFF | TGTGCCAGCAGCTTAGGAGACAGGTTTGCAACTAATGAAAAACTGTTTTTT